Below are 4 T cell receptor beta chains sequenced from a single sample in a study of shared clonotypes between healthy human individuals. The assay was immunoSEQ multiplex PCR, and TCRdb's table has in-frame clones only and misses some. This table has fewer than 550,000 clones, about three quarters appearing once. Specimen: PBMCs. These receptors all come from a woman between 40 and 50 years old in good health. Some clones in this sample may be carry-over from other donors' samples.

The V gene is TRBV12-5, the J gene TRBJ2-1; unclear D gene. CDR1 and CDR2 (germline): LGHNT, FRNRAP. This CDR3 region has 17 residues. The V end was cut by 2 bases, the J end by 0 bases, with 14 bases between. CDR3 loop: CASGLSFLVSSYNEQFF. CDR3 DNA sequence: TGTGCTAGTGGTTTGTCCTTCCTGGTAAGCTCCTACAATGAGCAGTTCTTC. Looking up the rest from reference TRBV12-5 and TRBJ2-1 gives the full variable domain: DARVTQTPRHKVTEMGQEVTMRCQPILGHNTVFWYRQTMMQGLELLAYFRNRAPLDDSGMPKDRFSAEMPDATLATLKIQPSEPRDSAVYFCASGLSFLVSSYNEQFFGPGTRLTVL.

The rearrangement joins TRBV7-8 to TRBJ1-1; perhaps TRBD1 as D (5 bases). CDR1 is SGHVS, CDR2 FQNEAQ, per germline. The V and J ends lost 5 bases and 2 bases respectively, with 15 bases between them. The CDR3 extends over 15 amino acids. CDR3 sequence reads: CASSQKGLQNTEAFF. Here the CDR3 DNA reads TGTGCCAGCAGCCAAAAGGGACTTCAAAACACTGAAGCTTTCTTT.

In the case of this clone: A read error is possible here, since a much larger clone lies one base away. DNA of the CDR3: TGTGACTGGACCAAGGGTGGCGACTATGGCTACACCTTC. Protein product: CDWTKGGDYGYTF. The chain recombines TRBV30 with TRBJ1-2; no clear D gene. CDR1 is GTSNPN and CDR2 is SVGIG in the germline V gene (reference sequence). The CDR3 contains 13 residues.

Many counts were recorded for this clone. V and J are TRBV6-4 and TRBJ2-3; weak D call: TRBD2 (5 bases). The CDR3 is 14 amino acids. CDR1 is MRHNA, CDR2 SNTAGT, per germline. Trimming took off 3 bases at V and 0 bases at J, with 7 bases between the two ends. CDR3 in DNA: TGTGCCAGCAGTGAAGGGAGCAGCACAGATACGCAGTATTTT. Translation: CASSEGSSTDTQYF.